These 32 T cell receptor beta chains were sequenced from one sample in a study of blood T cell repertoires in COVID-19. TCRdb's table, derived via immunoSEQ multiplex PCR, lists solely in-frame clones and lacks some. Among 50,000 to 65,000 clones listed, 75% to 90% were seen once. Input material: peripheral blood. The receptors originated from a woman aged 80 or over with COVID-19, enrolled during active disease.

The chain recombines TRBV6-5 with TRBJ1-2, with 11 bases matching TRBD1. V shed 5 bases and J 4 bases; nucleotides not matched to a gene: 6. CDR3 length: 15 amino acids. Germline CDR1 is MNHEY and CDR2 is SVGAGI. The CDR3 loop is CASSRTGTGGYGYTF. DNA of the CDR3: TGTGCCAGCAGTAGAACCGGGACAGGGGGCTATGGCTACACCTTC.

This clone was picked up one time. The chain couples TRBV7-3 to TRBJ2-7, with a possible D match to TRBD2 (5 bases). Germline-derived CDR1 and CDR2 are SGHTA and FQGTGA. The V end lost 2 bases, the J end lost 3 bases, and 14 bases lay between the germline ends. This CDR3 is built from 15 residues. CDR3 nucleotides: TGTGCCAGCAGCTTAGAATGGACTCCCATCTACGAGCAGTACTTC. This sequence encodes CASSLEWTPIYEQYF. Together with reference TRBV7-3 and TRBJ2-7, the CDR3 gives the full variable domain: GAGVSQTPSNKVTEKGKYVELRCDPISGHTALYWYRQSLGQGPEFLIYFQGTGAADDSGLPNDRFFAVRPEGSVSTLKIQRTERGDSAVYLCASSLEWTPIYEQYFGPGTRLTVT.

A single count supports this clone. The chain has TRBV5-4 and TRBJ1-1; no reliable D call. The CDR3 spans 13 residues. V was shortened by 4 bases and J by 0 bases, with 7 bases between the two germline ends. Germline values: CDR1 SGHNT, CDR2 YYREEE (reference sequence). The CDR3 DNA sequence: TGTGCCAGCAGCAGTCAGGTGAACACTGAAGCTTTCTTT. This encodes CASSSQVNTEAFF.

The chain uses TRBV7-8 and TRBJ2-3; D is perhaps TRBD2 (6 bases). This CDR3 is built from 14 residues. CDR1 and CDR2 from the germline V gene are SGHVS and FQNEAQ. V shed 5 bases and J shed 7 bases, with 16 bases lying between them. CDR3: CASSAINGGNTQYF. Written as DNA, the CDR3 is TGTGCCAGCAGCGCCATTAACGGGGGAAATACGCAGTATTTT.

This clone was seen once. The V and J genes are TRBV5-1 and TRBJ2-3; D may be TRBD2 (7 bases). This CDR3 contains 14 residues. Germline assignment: CDR1 SGHRS and CDR2 YFSETQ. V lost 4 bases and J lost 5, with 14 bases in between. The CDR3 loop is CASSRGADGDTQYF. The CDR3 region has the DNA TGCGCCAGCAGCCGGGGGGCGGACGGAGATACGCAGTATTTT.

The J gene is TRBJ1-2, the V gene TRBV10-1; TRBD1 matches at 9 bases. Germline loops: CDR1 WNHNN, CDR2 SYGVQD (reference sequence). This CDR3 comprises 14 residues. The V gene end was trimmed by 6 bases and the J gene end by 4 bases; junction bases not matched to a gene: 6. DNA of the CDR3: TGCGCCAGCAGGAGGGGGGACAGGGTCTATGGCTACACCTTC. This encodes CASRRGDRVYGYTF.

The V gene is TRBV11-2, the J gene TRBJ1-1; D ambiguous. CDR3 length: 14 amino acids. The germline V and J ends were trimmed by 2 bases and 0 bases, with 7 bases remaining between them. Germline assignment: CDR1 SGHAT and CDR2 FQNNGV. CDR3 DNA: TGTGCCAGCAGCTTAAGGCGGGTGAACACTGAAGCTTTCTTT. It translates to CASSLRRVNTEAFF.

The genes are TRBV5-1 and TRBJ2-3, with D unclear. Germline CDR1 SGHRS, CDR2 YFSETQ. The CDR3 extends over 13 amino acids. Trimming cost V 4 bases and J 4 bases, with 10 bases left between them. CDR3 sequence: CASSRLSADTQYF. CDR3 nucleotide sequence: TGCGCCAGCAGCCGTTTATCAGCAGATACGCAGTATTTT.

The CDR3 sequence is CASSLGAFGQVNTEAFF. DNA of the CDR3: TGTGCCAGCAGTTTGGGGGCATTTGGGCAGGTGAACACTGAAGCTTTCTTT. The J gene is TRBJ1-1, the V gene TRBV27, with D perhaps matching TRBD1 (6 bases). The CDR3 contains 17 residues. Trimming pared 3 bases from V and 0 bases from J, leaving 17 bases between. The germline V gene encodes CDR1 MNHEY and CDR2 SMNVEV (reference sequence).

V gene TRBV7-3 combines with J gene TRBJ2-2; the D is unclear. Trimming removed 2 bases from V and 5 bases from J, with 3 bases in between. This CDR3 has 12 amino acids. CDR1 is SGHTA and CDR2 is FQGTGA in the germline V gene. CDR3 region: CASSLLTGELFF. CDR3 coding DNA: TGTGCCAGCAGCTTACTGACCGGGGAGCTGTTTTTT. The variable domain in full, completed from reference TRBV7-3 and TRBJ2-2, reads GAGVSQTPSNKVTEKGKYVELRCDPISGHTALYWYRQSLGQGPEFLIYFQGTGAADDSGLPNDRFFAVRPEGSVSTLKIQRTERGDSAVYLCASSLLTGELFFGEGSRLTVL.

The rearrangement joins TRBV19 to TRBJ2-2, with TRBD1 as a possible D gene (6 bases). The CDR3 is 16 amino acids. Trimming removed 4 bases from V and 0 bases from J, with 12 bases in between. Germline CDR1 and CDR2: LNHDA and SQIVND (reference sequence). The CDR3 coding sequence is TGTGCCAGTAGTAGGGCCAGGACAGCGAACACCGGGGAGCTGTTTTTT. This gives the protein CASSRARTANTGELFF.

The CDR3 loop reads CASSLVAGGPNEQFF. The CDR3 coding sequence is TGCGCCAGCAGCTTGGTGGCGGGGGGGCCGAATGAGCAGTTCTTC. The V call is TRBV5-1, the J call TRBJ2-1; 9 nucleotides align to TRBD2. Germline V lookup: CDR1 SGHRS, CDR2 YFSETQ. CDR3 size: 15 residues. Trimming cost V 0 bases and J 7 bases; bases outside gene matches: 5.

In regard to this clone: The junction departs from germline at one end; a sequencing error may be responsible. The rearrangement links TRBV7-7 to TRBJ1-6; 8 bases are a match to TRBD1. This CDR3 is 13 amino acids long. Germline values: CDR1 SSHAT, CDR2 FNYEAQ (reference sequence). Written as DNA, the CDR3 is TGTGCTAGCAGCCTGGACAGGGATTCACCCCTCCACTTT. It yields the protein CASSLDRDSPLHF. The entire variable domain, with the rest obtained from reference TRBV7-7 and TRBJ1-6, is as follows: GAGVSQSPRYKVTKRGQDVTLRCDPISSHATLYWYQQALGQGPEFLTYFNYEAQPDKSGLPSDRFSAERPEGSISTLTIQRTEQRDSAMYRCASSLDRDSPLHFGNGTRLTVT.

The chain employs TRBV5-5 and TRBJ2-7; D not resolved. Germline assignment: CDR1 SGHKS and CDR2 YYEKEE (reference sequence). This CDR3 comprises 15 residues. The germline V and J ends were trimmed by 0 bases and 0 bases, with 10 bases remaining between them. The CDR3 region is CASSLGPQSSYEQYF. DNA of the CDR3: TGTGCCAGCAGCTTGGGCCCACAGAGCTCCTACGAGCAGTACTTC.

This rearrangement joins TRBV30 to TRBJ1-4; D is possibly TRBD1 (6 bases). CDR3 length: 13 residues. Trimming pared 1 base from V and 8 bases from J, leaving 11 bases between. CDR1 and CDR2 from the germline V gene are GTSNPN and SVGIG (reference sequence). CDR3 in amino acids: CAWSAPGVEKLFF. CDR3 nucleotides: TGTGCCTGGAGTGCTCCAGGGGTGGAAAAACTGTTTTTT.

Only a few counts were recorded for this clone. The gene calls are TRBV4-1 and TRBJ2-5; 7 nucleotides line up with TRBD1. Germline CDR1 is MGHRA and CDR2 is YSYEKL. This CDR3 region has 14 residues. The junction had 6 bases not matched to a gene; V was cut back by 4 bases and J by 4 bases. The CDR3 region has the DNA TGCGCCAGCAGCCTCGGGTCAGGGGGAGAGACCCAGTACTTC. Translated: CASSLGSGGETQYF.

The gene calls are TRBV2 and TRBJ1-2; 7 bases are shared with TRBD1. J was trimmed by 0 bases and V by 4 bases; bases with no gene match: 5. Germline values: CDR1 SNHLY, CDR2 FYNNEI. The CDR3 length is 15 residues. The CDR3 nucleotides are TGTGCCAGCAGTGCGGGACAGTCGGCTAACTATGGCTACACCTTC. Its translation: CASSAGQSANYGYTF.

V and J are TRBV3-1 (or the pseudogene TRBV3-2) and TRBJ1-4; TRBD1 is a possible D gene (5 bases). Germline CDR1 and CDR2: LGHDT and YNNKEL (reference sequence). V lost 2 bases, J lost 5 bases, and 9 bases lay in between. There are 14 residues in the CDR3. CDR3 amino acids: CASSQRTRNEKLFF. Here the CDR3 DNA reads TGTGCCAGCAGCCAAAGGACAAGGAATGAAAAACTGTTTTTT.

This rearrangement joins TRBV9 to TRBJ2-3; 8 nucleotides line up with TRBD2. The germline CDR1 and CDR2 sequences are SGDLS and YYNGEE. The CDR3 is made up of 16 amino acids. Losses at the gene ends were 0 bases for V and 1 base for J; bases not matched to a gene: 4. The CDR3 is CASSVGNSGGTDTQYF. CDR3 bases: TGTGCCAGCAGCGTAGGTAATAGCGGGGGCACAGATACGCAGTATTTT.

The chain couples TRBV5-1 to TRBJ2-1, with a possible D match to TRBD1 (6 bases). The CDR3 spans 15 residues. CDR1 and CDR2 (germline): SGHRS, YFSETQ. V was cut by 6 bases and J by 2 bases, with 15 bases left in between. CDR3 sequence: CASKRGTQTYNEQFF. Here the CDR3 DNA reads TGCGCCAGCAAGAGGGGGACCCAGACCTACAATGAGCAGTTCTTC.

The chain uses TRBV6-1 and TRBJ1-3; no definite D call. The CDR3 runs 17 residues. Germline-derived CDR1 and CDR2 are MNHNS and SASEGT. The V and J ends lost 2 bases and 0 bases respectively, with 14 bases between them. The CDR3 loop is CASSEPSNSLSGNTIYF. CDR3 sequence (DNA): TGTGCCAGCAGTGAACCCTCGAACAGTCTCTCTGGAAACACCATATATTTT.

This clone came up once. The chain combines TRBV3-1 (or the pseudogene TRBV3-2) with TRBJ1-2, with a tentative D call TRBD1 (6 bases). CDR1 LGHDT and CDR2 YNNKEL come from the germline V gene (reference sequence). The germline V and J ends were trimmed by 4 bases and 4 bases, with 10 bases remaining between them. This CDR3 region has 13 residues. Here the CDR3 reads CASSPQQGYGYTF. The CDR3, as DNA: TGTGCCAGCAGCCCACAACAGGGCTATGGCTACACCTTC.

The rearrangement joins TRBV5-1 to TRBJ1-2; 9 bases map to TRBD1. The CDR3 runs to 15 residues. The trim removed 4 bases at V and 8 bases at J, leaving 12 bases unmatched. Germline-derived CDR1 and CDR2 are SGHRS and YFSETQ. The CDR3 DNA sequence: TGCGCCAGCAGCCCGGGGGACAGGGTGGCAGAGGGCTACACCTTC. Translation gives CASSPGDRVAEGYTF. The whole variable domain, filled in from reference TRBV5-1 and TRBJ1-2, reads KAGVTQTPRYLIKTRGQQVTLSCSPISGHRSVSWYQQTPGQGLQFLFEYFSETQRNKGNFPGRFSGRQFSNSRSEMNVSTLELGDSALYLCASSPGDRVAEGYTFGSGTRLTVV.

The chain recombines TRBV7-9 with TRBJ2-7; weak D call: TRBD2 (6 bases). Germline V CDR1 and CDR2: SEHNR, FQNEAQ (reference sequence). V lost 2 bases, J lost 1 base, and 12 bases lay in between. The CDR3 contains 15 residues. CDR3 in amino acids: CASSLWGVPSYEQYF. DNA of the CDR3: TGTGCCAGCAGCTTATGGGGGGTCCCTTCCTACGAGCAGTACTTC.

This sequence joins TRBV4-2 and TRBJ2-2; 12 bases line up with TRBD2. With V trimmed by 4 bases and J by 4 bases, 4 bases remained unmatched. CDR3 length: 16 residues. The V gene's germline CDR1 is LGHNA and CDR2 YNFKEQ. This chain's CDR3 is CASSLLTSGGTGELFF. The CDR3 region has the DNA TGTGCCAGCAGCCTCCTGACTAGCGGGGGCACCGGGGAGCTGTTTTTT.

The J gene is TRBJ1-2, the V gene TRBV27, with TRBD1 identical over 10 bases. V was clipped by 5 bases and J by 1 base; unmatched bases: 4. Per the germline V gene, CDR1 is MNHEY and CDR2 is SMNVEV (reference sequence). The CDR3 consists of 15 residues. This chain's CDR3 is CASSLTGGSNYGYTF. CDR3 in DNA: TGTGCCAGCAGTCTGACAGGGGGCAGTAACTATGGCTACACCTTC.

V and J are TRBV5-6 and TRBJ2-7, with 7 positions matching TRBD1. CDR1 is SGHDT and CDR2 is YYEEEE in the germline V gene. The CDR3 consists of 13 residues. The ends lost 4 bases at V and 5 bases at J; junction bases unmatched: 6. This chain's CDR3 is CASSRGRGDEQYF. CDR3 DNA: TGTGCCAGCAGCAGGGGGCGAGGGGACGAGCAGTACTTC.

The chain links TRBV20-1 to TRBJ1-1; D is undetermined. There are 14 residues in the CDR3. CDR1 and CDR2 from the germline V gene are DFQATT and SNEGSKA (reference sequence). V was cut by 3 bases and J by 0 bases, with 11 bases left in between. For the CDR3, the DNA is TGCAGTGCTAGTAGAGGTAGCATGAACACTGAAGCTTTCTTT. It yields the protein CSASRGSMNTEAFF.

CDR3 sequence reads: CASSEGWGQATYEQYF. In nucleotides, the CDR3 is TGTGCCAGCAGTGAGGGGTGGGGGCAGGCAACCTACGAGCAGTACTTC. The genes are TRBV6-1 and TRBJ2-7; D might be TRBD1 (6 bases). The CDR3 has 16 amino acids. Looked up from germline, CDR1 is MNHNS and CDR2 is SASEGT. Between the trimmed V and J ends, which lost 3 bases and 2 bases, there was a span of 17 bases.

This clone was seen a few times. The chain joins TRBV14 to TRBJ2-2; 7 bases line up with TRBD1. Germline V gene lookup returns CDR1 SGHDN and CDR2 FVKESK. There are 13 residues in the CDR3. V was clipped by 8 bases and J by 7 bases; unmatched bases: 7. The CDR3 here is CASGRQGVGELFF. The CDR3 region has the DNA TGTGCCAGCGGGCGACAGGGAGTCGGGGAGCTGTTTTTT. The full variable domain, in which reference TRBV14 and TRBJ2-2 provide the parts outside the CDR3, is EAGVTQFPSHSVIEKGQTVTLRCDPISGHDNLYWYRRVMGKEIKFLLHFVKESKQDESGMPNNRFLAERTGGTYSTLKVQPAELEDSGVYFCASGRQGVGELFFGEGSRLTVL.

The gene calls are TRBV13 and TRBJ2-2, with TRBD1 matching 8 bases. The germline V gene has CDR1 PRHDT and CDR2 FYEKMQ (reference sequence). The CDR3 has 15 amino acids. Trimming cost V 5 bases and J 0 bases; bases outside gene matches: 2. For the CDR3, the DNA is TGTGCCAGCAGCCGACAGGGGTCGAACACCGGGGAGCTGTTTTTT. Translation gives CASSRQGSNTGELFF.

The V call is TRBV4-1, the J call TRBJ1-6; D is uncertain. The CDR3 loop spans 15 amino acids. CDR1 and CDR2 from the germline V gene are MGHRA and YSYEKL. Trimming removed 1 base from V and 5 bases from J, with 9 bases in between. CDR3 in DNA: TGCGCCAGCAGCCAAGGCGAACAGAATAATTCACCCCTCCACTTT. Residues: CASSQGEQNNSPLHF.